The source of this TCR beta chain is a study of T cells after posttransplantation cyclophosphamide. Cyclophosphamide on days +3 and +4 followed busulfan-fludarabine conditioning and a marrow graft. The table came from immunoSEQ multiplex PCR; TCRdb's copy has only in-frame clones and leaves some out. The repertoire has roughly 3,800 clones, roughly two thirds of them found once; the top ten carry less than 60%. V trimming: 5 bases; J trimming: 0 bases; junction bases outside the gene matches: 2. The CDR3 is 15 residues long. CDR1 is SGHTA, CDR2 FQGNSA, per germline. Study-wide points: Blood and skin or GI T cell repertoires showed limited TRB overlap. After PTCy, TRB diversity resembled that of CNI/methotrexate controls. Later blood repertoires were often dominated by clones from the donor CD8+ memory compartment.

A word on this clone: The antigen remains unidentified.

This receptor was taken from a female patient aged 40-49 years who received an allogeneic stem cell transplant from a related donor, was CMV-positive, and had no GVHD. A share of the T cells may be of graft donor origin. Sample: CD8+ T cells sorted from PBMCs, taken around 1,100 days after allogeneic stem cell transplant with posttransplant cyclophosphamide. The J gene is TRBJ2-3, the V gene TRBV7-2; 10 bases line up with TRBD2. The CDR3 here is CASSLGLASTDTQYF. The CDR3 region has the DNA TGTGCCAGCAGCCTGGGACTAGCGAGCACAGATACGCAGTATTTT. The whole variable domain, remainder taken from reference TRBV7-2 and TRBJ2-3, is GAGVSQSPSNKVTEKGKDVELRCDPISGHTALYWYRQSLGQGLEFLIYFQGNSAPDKSGLPSDRFSAERTGGSVSTLTIQRTQQEDSAVYLCASSLGLASTDTQYFGPGTRLTVL.